This T cell receptor beta chain was retrieved from a study of cytomegalovirus exposure and HLA in healthy donors. The CDR3 is 15 amino acids. Germline loops: CDR1 SGHTA, CDR2 FQGNSA. V dropped 1 base and J dropped 7; count of bases not matched to a gene: 7. Healthy bone marrow donors supplied every sample. Whole-study findings and limits: When analyzed later, a missense DCLRE1C variant was found to be linked to TCR beta V- and J-gene trimming. Some TCR beta chains (about 170 of them) were listed as cytomegalovirus-associated.

On this clone itself: Antigen specificity is unknown.

Primers included in the PCR were 60 Vbeta and 13 Jbeta primers. Profiled with immunoSEQ multiplex PCR; TCRdb holds only in-frame clones, not every one. The data show approximately 110,000 clones, 60% to 85% seen once. The chain has TRBV7-2 and TRBJ2-1; 7 nucleotides line up with TRBD1. The TCR originated in a man in his forties in good health and CMV-seronegative. The sample consisted of PBMCs. The CDR3 region is CASSLESGGENEQFF. CDR3 bases: TGTGCCAGCAGCTTAGAATCAGGGGGTGAGAATGAGCAGTTCTTC.